This note documents a single T cell receptor (beta chain) sequence. Donors were systemically healthy Caucasian individuals from Russia aged 6 to 90 years. V dropped 5 bases and J dropped 4; count of bases not matched to a gene: 7. CDR1 is SGHVS and CDR2 is FQNEAQ in the germline V gene. The CDR3 runs to 16 residues. The data were taken from a study of blood T cells in healthy people across ages. The use of a sample-barcoded 5' primer and a J-beta primer mix characterized a second PCR of roughly 6 to 11 cycles. A single record per CDR3 protein comes from TCRdb applying MiXCR to the 5' RACE reads. Of 1.8 million or so distinct CDR3 sequences in the sample, roughly 43% were seen once.

The rearrangement uses TRBV7-8 and TRBJ2-3, with TRBD2 matching over 12 bases. The receptor's source is a human donor in good health. What was sequenced was blood. The CDR3 DNA sequence: TGTGCCAGCAGCCTTCTAGCGGGGGGGCCGCCAGATACGCAGTATTTT. Protein product: CASSLLAGGPPDTQYF.